Listed here are 20 T cell receptor beta chains from one sample, sequenced in a study of identical twins. TCRdb re-called the 5' RACE reads through MiXCR, storing one row per CDR3 protein. The sample lists 350,000 or so distinct CDR3 sequences, approximately 9.1% occurring once. Material for sequencing was naive T cells sorted from blood. The receptors here all came from a woman in her forties or fifties in good health.

V usage is TRBV5-1 and J usage is TRBJ2-2; 11 bases are shared with TRBD2. The CDR3 runs to 17 residues. Looked up from germline, CDR1 is SGHRS and CDR2 is YFSETQ. The ends lost 0 bases at V and 3 bases at J; junction bases unmatched: 4. The CDR3 sequence is CASSLGLLAGDTGELFF. The CDR3 nucleotides read TGCGCCAGCAGCTTGGGTCTACTAGCGGGAGACACCGGGGAGCTGTTTTTT. Based on the CDR3 plus reference TRBV5-1 and TRBJ2-2, the full variable domain is KAGVTQTPRYLIKTRGQQVTLSCSPISGHRSVSWYQQTPGQGLQFLFEYFSETQRNKGNFPGRFSGRQFSNSRSEMNVSTLELGDSALYLCASSLGLLAGDTGELFFGEGSRLTVL.

This clonotype was counted only a few times. Here the CDR3 reads CATRTGGGETQYF. The CDR3, as DNA: TGCGCCACCCGGACAGGGGGAGGAGAGACCCAGTACTTC. The chain uses TRBV5-1 and TRBJ2-5; 10 bases are shared with TRBD1. The V gene end was trimmed by 9 bases and the J gene end by 4 bases; junction bases not matched to a gene: 6. The CDR3 sequence is 13 residues long. Germline V gene data show CDR1 as SGHRS and CDR2 as YFSETQ.

This chain links TRBV7-8 with TRBJ2-6; D is ambiguous. V was cut by 1 base and J by 3 bases, with 10 bases left in between. Germline CDR1 is SGHVS and CDR2 is FQNEAQ. The CDR3 length is 16 residues. CDR3 DNA: TGTGCCAGCAGCTTAGACGTCGGCTTTGGGGCCAACGTCCTGACTTTC. Encoded protein: CASSLDVGFGANVLTF.

This clonotype was counted a few times. The V gene is TRBV21-1, the J gene TRBJ1-2. TRBV21-1 is flagged as a pseudogene. The CDR3 length is 15 residues. CDR3 protein: CASMRRVGRPYGYTF. The CDR3 DNA follows: TGTGCCAGCATGAGGCGTGTGGGGAGGCCATATGGCTACACCTTC.

This clonotype was detected a few times. CDR3 sequence reads: CASSLLSLYNEQFF. The CDR3, as DNA: TGTGCCAGCAGTTTATTAAGTCTTTACAATGAGCAGTTCTTC. The V and J genes are TRBV12-3 or TRBV12-4 and TRBJ2-1; no clear D gene. V shed 2 bases and J shed 4 bases, with 9 bases lying between them. The CDR3 is made up of 14 amino acids.

This clonotype was seen a handful of times. The chain carries TRBV24-1 and TRBJ2-1, with TRBD1 matching over 9 bases. Germline V gives CDR1 KGHDR, CDR2 SFDVKD. J lost 3 bases, V lost 8 bases, and 7 bases had no gene match. This CDR3 is built from 15 residues. The CDR3 DNA follows: TGTGCCACCACCCGTGACAGGGGGTACTACAATGAGCAGTTCTTC. This codes for CATTRDRGYYNEQFF.

This clonotype appeared a few times. This sequence joins TRBV20-1 and TRBJ1-5; D ambiguous. This CDR3 is built from 13 residues. V was shortened by 0 bases and J by 5 bases, with 8 bases between the two germline ends. Germline V lookup: CDR1 DFQATT, CDR2 SNEGSKA (reference sequence). CDR3 sequence: CSARDLGDQPQHF. In nucleotides, the CDR3 is TGCAGTGCTAGAGATCTGGGAGATCAGCCCCAGCATTTT.

V usage is TRBV7-9 and J usage is TRBJ2-1; no reliable D call. Trimming took off 3 bases at V and 0 bases at J, with 15 bases between the two ends. The CDR3 loop spans 17 amino acids. Looked up from germline, CDR1 is SEHNR and CDR2 is FQNEAQ (reference sequence). The CDR3 loop reads CASSLGGITYSYNEQFF. CDR3 nucleotides: TGTGCCAGCAGCTTGGGCGGTATCACCTACTCCTACAATGAGCAGTTCTTC.

This clonotype has just a few counts. This rearrangement joins TRBV12-3 or TRBV12-4 to TRBJ2-7; D perhaps matches TRBD1 (6 bases). The CDR3 totals 15 residues. Between the trimmed V and J ends, which lost 5 bases and 6 bases, there was a span of 20 bases. CDR3 loop: CASSQILTGYCEQYV. Written as DNA, the CDR3 is TGTGCCAGCAGTCAAATACTTACAGGGTACTGCGAGCAGTACGTC.

A few counts support this clonotype. This chain joins TRBV12-3 or TRBV12-4 and TRBJ1-2; tentatively, D is TRBD1 (5 bases). This CDR3 has 14 residues. V was shortened by 3 bases and J by 8 bases, with 16 bases between the two germline ends. The CDR3 nucleotides are TGTGCCAGCAGTTTTCCGGGGCCCCTACGAGGCTACACCTTC. It encodes CASSFPGPLRGYTF.

Many counts were recorded for this clonotype. V is TRBV13 and J is TRBJ2-3, with TRBD2 identical over 9 bases. CDR3 length equals 14 residues. CDR1 PRHDT and CDR2 FYEKMQ come from the germline V gene (reference sequence). V lost 3 bases and J lost 3; bases outside the gene matches: 1. CDR3 residues: CASSFSGSTDTQYF. Here the CDR3 DNA reads TGTGCCAGCAGCTTTAGCGGGAGTACAGATACGCAGTATTTT. Based on the CDR3 plus reference TRBV13 and TRBJ2-3, the full variable domain is AAGVIQSPRHLIKEKRETATLKCYPIPRHDTVYWYQQGPGQDPQFLISFYEKMQSDKGSIPDRFSAQQFSDYHSELNMSSLELGDSALYFCASSFSGSTDTQYFGPGTRLTVL.

This clonotype was picked up many times. The chain recombines TRBV12-3 or TRBV12-4 with TRBJ2-1; D remains unclear. The CDR3 loop spans 13 amino acids. V lost 2 bases, J lost 5 bases, and 7 bases lay in between. CDR3 sequence: CASSLSSNNEQFF. CDR3 bases: TGTGCCAGCAGTTTATCATCAAACAATGAGCAGTTCTTC.

The chain carries TRBV7-8 and TRBJ2-2; D remains ambiguous. Between the trimmed V and J ends, which lost 1 base and 5 bases, there was a span of 8 bases. The CDR3 runs 14 residues. Germline loops: CDR1 SGHVS, CDR2 FQNEAQ. In DNA form, the CDR3 reads TGTGCCAGCAGCTTAGAGGTCCAGACCGGGGAGCTGTTTTTT. Its protein product is CASSLEVQTGELFF.

This clonotype turned up a few times. This chain connects TRBV24-1 to TRBJ2-1, with 7 positions matching TRBD2. The germline V gene has CDR1 KGHDR and CDR2 SFDVKD. Trimming removed 8 bases from V and 7 bases from J; junction bases left unmatched: 10. The CDR3 loop spans 14 amino acids. DNA for the CDR3: TGTGCCACCAAGGCGACAGCGGGAAAAAATGAGCAGTTCTTC. It codes for CATKATAGKNEQFF.

This clonotype appeared a few times. The chain links TRBV25-1 to TRBJ2-1; no clear D gene. The CDR3 spans 12 residues. With 5 bases removed from V and 8 bases from J, the gap between germline ends came to 10 bases. Looked up from germline, CDR1 is MGHDK and CDR2 is SYGVNS. CDR3 sequence: CASSLEFHEQFF. Written as DNA, the CDR3 is TGTGCCAGCAGTCTAGAGTTTCATGAGCAGTTCTTC. Full variable domain (missing parts from reference TRBV25-1 and TRBJ2-1): EADIYQTPRYLVIGTGKKITLECSQTMGHDKMYWYQQDPGMELHLIHYSYGVNSTEKGDLSSESTVSRIRTEHFPLTLESARPSHTSQYLCASSLEFHEQFFGPGTRLTVL.

This clonotype has a handful of counts. The rearrangement uses TRBV10-3 and TRBJ2-7, with 9 bases aligning to TRBD1. Germline values: CDR1 ENHRY, CDR2 SYGVKD. V trimming: 10 bases; J trimming: 6 bases; junction bases outside the gene matches: 16. This CDR3 is built from 15 residues. The DNA for the CDR3 is TGTGCCACGACACCTCACGGGACAGGGTTAGGCGAGCAGTACTTC. Translation gives CATTPHGTGLGEQYF.

The chain couples TRBV11-2 to TRBJ1-2; 8 bases align to TRBD1. The CDR3 covers 13 residues. Germline values: CDR1 SGHAT, CDR2 FQNNGV. Germline trimming cut 5 bases from V and 3 bases from J; bases unmatched to any gene: 2. This CDR3 is CASSPTGDYGYTF. The CDR3 DNA sequence: TGTGCCAGCAGCCCGACAGGGGACTATGGCTACACCTTC.

The chain couples TRBV7-8 to TRBJ2-5; D not certain. The V gene's germline CDR1 is SGHVS and CDR2 FQNEAQ. The CDR3 covers 15 residues. V lost 5 bases and J lost 5, with 18 bases in between. CDR3 protein: CASSLTVSNVETQYF. The CDR3 DNA is TGTGCCAGCAGCCTAACGGTTAGCAACGTGGAGACCCAGTACTTC.

This clonotype was counted only a few times. The rearrangement joins TRBV24-1 to TRBJ2-3; 8 nucleotides agree with TRBD2. CDR3 size: 19 residues. Germline CDR1 reads KGHDR; CDR2 reads SFDVKD. V was pared by 0 bases and J by 3 bases, with 13 bases of the junction left unmatched. For the CDR3, the DNA is TGTGCCACCAGTGATTTGAAACTGGGGGGAAGCGGGAGAACAGATACGCAGTATTTT. Protein product: CATSDLKLGGSGRTDTQYF.

Written as DNA, the CDR3 is TGTGCCAGCAGCTTAGAGGGCAGGGAGCAGTTCTTC. Amino acids: CASSLEGREQFF. The chain employs TRBV7-9 and TRBJ2-1; the D is unclear. There are 12 residues in the CDR3. CDR1 and CDR2 from the germline V gene are SEHNR and FQNEAQ (reference sequence). V lost 1 base and J lost 10, with 8 bases in between.